This note documents a single T cell receptor (beta chain) sequence. Reverse transcription of 0.5 to 1 ug RNA was carried out with random hexamers. The TCR beta CDR3 was amplified by immunoSEQ multiplex PCR across 54 Vbeta, 13 Jbeta. Using its own MiXCR run on the immunoSEQ multiplex PCR reads, TCRdb lists one record per CDR3 protein. The sample yields about 150,000 distinct CDR3 sequences, roughly 95% seen once. The sample belongs to a study of CD8 T cells in Susac syndrome. Sequencing of TCR beta was performed on blood CD8+ T cells and on blood CD4+ T cells. Treatment-naive patients with stable or active relapsing-remitting disease served as multiple sclerosis controls. The TEMRA cells underwent FACS enrichment, while the CD8+ and CD4+ T cells underwent negative isolation. Trimming shortened V by 3 bases and J by 1 base, and 14 bases separated the two germline ends. CDR3 size: 16 residues. The germline V gene encodes CDR1 LGHDT and CDR2 YNNKEL (reference sequence).

This chain joins TRBV3-1 and TRBJ2-3, with D maybe TRBD2 (5 bases). The origin of this receptor is a human donor with multiple sclerosis. The sample was CD8+ T cells from PBMCs. The CDR3, as DNA: TGTGCCAGCAGCCATGGGCGAGGACTGGGCACAGATACGCAGTATTTT. It specifies CASSHGRGLGTDTQYF.